The source of this TCR beta chain is a study of cytomegalovirus exposure and HLA in healthy donors. General observations from the study: Approximately 18,000 TCR beta sequences were associated with HLA alleles at 0.05 false discovery rate in a later analysis. No immune exposure information besides CMV serostatus was available.

This clone has only one observation. Its cognate antigen is unknown. Germline CDR1 and CDR2: DFQATT and SNEGSKA (reference sequence). This CDR3 is 11 amino acids long. V was trimmed by 7 bases and J by 1 base, leaving 7 bases between them. It was with 60 Vbeta and 13 Jbeta primers that the PCR ran. The protocol was immunoSEQ multiplex PCR, while the TCRdb copy is restricted to in-frame clones and leaves out a portion. The table has approximately 190,000 clones, around 86% seen once. The chain uses TRBV20-1 and TRBJ2-5; tentative D call: TRBD1 (5 bases). The origin of this receptor is a man aged 25-40 years in good health and CMV-seronegative. The sample consisted of PBMCs. The CDR3 loop is CSGQTQETQYF. Written as DNA, the CDR3 is TGCAGTGGACAGACCCAAGAGACCCAGTACTTC.